The 15 T cell receptor beta chains in this list originate from one sample, sequenced in a study of OX40 agonist ivuxolimab in advanced cancers. Clones were sequenced by immunoSEQ multiplex PCR, and TCRdb holds only the in-frame ones, with some missing. In the table there are 15,000 to 20,000 clones, approximately 78% of which are singletons. This specimen was CD4+ or CD8+ T cells sorted from blood, taken in a trial of the OX40 agonist ivuxolimab. The receptors come from an adult with an advanced solid tumor such as melanoma, head and neck, liver or kidney cancer.

The chain is built from TRBV2 and TRBJ2-4, with D hard to call. This CDR3 region has 15 residues. V lost 1 base, J lost 0 bases, and 7 bases lay in between. CDR1 is SNHLY, CDR2 FYNNEI, per germline. CDR3 protein: CASSEGQLAKNIQYF. CDR3 in DNA: TGTGCCAGCAGTGAAGGTCAGCTAGCCAAAAACATTCAGTACTTC.

V usage is TRBV19 and J usage is TRBJ2-1, with TRBD2 matching over 7 bases. CDR3 size: 15 residues. V gave up 1 base and J gave up 6 bases; unmatched junction bases: 6. Germline-derived CDR1 and CDR2 are LNHDA and SQIVND (reference sequence). In DNA form, the CDR3 reads TGTGCCAGTAGTATAGCAGCGGGGCTCCCCAATGAGCAGTTCTTC. Amino acids: CASSIAAGLPNEQFF.

V usage is TRBV9 and J usage is TRBJ2-2; D is perhaps TRBD1 or TRBD2 (5 bases each). V lost 0 bases, J lost 3 bases, and 9 bases lay in between. Looked up from germline, CDR1 is SGDLS and CDR2 is YYNGEE. The CDR3 length is 15 residues. CDR3 coding DNA: TGTGCCAGCAGCGTAGGGGGGAGTGACACCGGGGAGCTGTTTTTT. This translates into CASSVGGSDTGELFF. The full variable domain, in which reference TRBV9 and TRBJ2-2 provide the parts outside the CDR3, is DSGVTQTPKHLITATGQRVTLRCSPRSGDLSVYWYQQSLDQGLQFLIQYYNGEERAKGNILERFSAQQFPDLHSELNLSSLELGDSALYFCASSVGGSDTGELFFGEGSRLTVL.

The chain recombines TRBV13 with TRBJ2-5; a weak D match, TRBD2 (5 bases). The germline V and J ends were trimmed by 0 bases and 1 base, with 9 bases remaining between them. CDR3 length: 15 residues. Germline CDR1 reads PRHDT; CDR2 reads FYEKMQ (reference sequence). This chain's CDR3 is CASSLGSGSQETQYF. The CDR3 DNA sequence: TGTGCCAGCAGCTTAGGGAGCGGCAGCCAAGAGACCCAGTACTTC.

The rearrangement uses TRBV30 and TRBJ2-7; D unclear. V was pared by 5 bases and J by 0 bases, with 11 bases between. The germline gives CDR1 GTSNPN, CDR2 SVGIG (reference sequence). The CDR3 runs 13 residues. CDR3 bases: TGTGCCTGGGGCCCTGAAAACTCCTACGAGCAGTACTTC. This encodes CAWGPENSYEQYF.

The chain has TRBV10-3 and TRBJ2-5, with D unresolved. Looked up from germline, CDR1 is ENHRY and CDR2 is SYGVKD. Trimming shortened V by 0 bases and J by 4 bases, and 6 bases separated the two germline ends. The CDR3 length is 13 residues. The CDR3 nucleotides are TGTGCCATCAGTGAGTCTAGGGCAGAGACCCAGTACTTC. The encoded protein is CAISESRAETQYF.

Here the CDR3 DNA reads TGTGCCAGCAGCCAAATACAGGGGGGGGATCAGCCCCAGCATTTT. Translation: CASSQIQGGDQPQHF. This chain links TRBV4-2 with TRBJ1-5, with TRBD1 matching over 8 bases. The junction had 5 bases not matched to a gene; V was cut back by 2 bases and J by 5 bases. This CDR3 comprises 15 residues. The germline gives CDR1 LGHNA, CDR2 YNFKEQ.

This rearrangement joins TRBV14 to TRBJ1-1, with D hard to call. The CDR3 sequence is 12 residues long. V was pared by 1 base and J by 4 bases, with 4 bases between. Germline V gene lookup returns CDR1 SGHDN and CDR2 FVKESK. The CDR3 sequence: CASSQVSTEAFF. CDR3 sequence (DNA): TGTGCCAGCAGCCAAGTGAGCACTGAAGCTTTCTTT.

This chain uses TRBV4-3 with TRBJ1-5; no definite D call. V was cut by 0 bases and J by 2 bases, with 5 bases left in between. Germline values: CDR1 LGHNA, CDR2 YSLEER. The CDR3 contains 14 residues. The CDR3 DNA reads TGCGCCAGCAGCCAAGACTCACGCAATCAGCCCCAGCATTTT. This codes for CASSQDSRNQPQHF.

This clone was counted once. V gene TRBV6-1 combines with J gene TRBJ2-5; the D gene is possibly TRBD1 (5 bases). Per germline, CDR1 MNHNS and CDR2 SASEGT. The CDR3 runs to 14 residues. V lost 4 bases, J lost 1 base, and 10 bases lay in between. CDR3 in amino acids: CASSGIDSQETQYF. CDR3 in DNA: TGTGCCAGCAGTGGGATTGACAGCCAAGAGACCCAGTACTTC.

As for this clone: A far larger clone is one nucleotide away, so this likely arose from a read error. This CDR3 is also generated by other DNA sequences in the sample. The chain has TRBV4-1 and TRBJ2-7; possible D gene TRBD1, 6 bases. CDR3 size: 13 residues. Trimming stripped 1 base from V and 5 bases from J, with 9 bases between. Germline V lookup: CDR1 MGHRA, CDR2 YSYEKL. The CDR3: CASSQVGADEQYF. DNA for the CDR3: TGCGCCAGCAGCCAAGTGGGGGCCGACGAGCAGTACTTC.

The chain is built from TRBV15 and TRBJ2-7, with D tentatively TRBD1 (5 bases). CDR1 LNHNV and CDR2 YYDKDF come from the germline V gene (reference sequence). Trimming took off 8 bases at V and 0 bases at J, with 17 bases between the two ends. The CDR3 consists of 15 residues. The CDR3 loop reads CATSTQGASSYEQYF. As DNA, the CDR3 is TGTGCCACCTCAACCCAGGGCGCTAGCTCCTACGAGCAGTACTTC.

This clone came up a few times. The chain is built from TRBV7-6 and TRBJ2-3, with D possibly being TRBD1 (5 bases). CDR1 and CDR2 from the germline V gene are SGHVS and FNYEAQ. The CDR3 consists of 18 residues. V gave up 2 bases and J gave up 0 bases, with 18 bases separating them. The CDR3: CASSLFVRSPGSTDTQYF. The CDR3 DNA reads TGTGCCAGCAGCTTATTTGTACGCTCGCCAGGGAGCACAGATACGCAGTATTTT.

A word on this clone: Relative to the germline gene, one junction end is altered; a read error may explain this. The chain recombines TRBV7-7 with TRBJ1-1; a weak D match, TRBD1 (5 bases). Germline values: CDR1 SSHAT, CDR2 FNYEAQ (reference sequence). The CDR3 totals 13 residues. Here the CDR3 reads CASSLGAGTEAFF. The CDR3 nucleotides read TGTGCCAGCAGTTTAGGGGCAGGGACTGAAGCTTTCTTT.

This chain uses TRBV19 with TRBJ2-3; D unresolved. V was shortened by 5 bases and J by 2 bases, with 14 bases between the two germline ends. CDR1 LNHDA and CDR2 SQIVND come from the germline V gene (reference sequence). The CDR3 is 15 amino acids. CDR3 sequence reads: CASSPGIEDTDTQYF. CDR3 nucleotides: TGTGCCAGTAGTCCTGGCATAGAGGACACAGATACGCAGTATTTT.